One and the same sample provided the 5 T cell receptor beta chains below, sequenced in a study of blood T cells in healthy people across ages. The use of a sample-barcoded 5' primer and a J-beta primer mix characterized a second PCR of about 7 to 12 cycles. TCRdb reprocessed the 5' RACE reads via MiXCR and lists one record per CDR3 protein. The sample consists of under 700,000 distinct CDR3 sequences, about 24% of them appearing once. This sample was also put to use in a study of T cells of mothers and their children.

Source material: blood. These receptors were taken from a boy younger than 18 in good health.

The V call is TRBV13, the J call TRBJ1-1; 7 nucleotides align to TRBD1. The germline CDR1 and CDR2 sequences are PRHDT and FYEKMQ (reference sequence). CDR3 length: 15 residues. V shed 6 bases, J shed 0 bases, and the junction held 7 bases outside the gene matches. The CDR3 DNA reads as TGTGCCAGCAGAACAGGGGTTAGTATGAACACTGAAGCTTTCTTT. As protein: CASRTGVSMNTEAFF.

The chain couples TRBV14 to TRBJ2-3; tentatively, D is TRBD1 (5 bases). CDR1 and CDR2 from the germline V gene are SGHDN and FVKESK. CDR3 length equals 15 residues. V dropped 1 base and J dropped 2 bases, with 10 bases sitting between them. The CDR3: CASSQGTSITDTQYF. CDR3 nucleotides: TGTGCCAGCAGCCAAGGGACAAGTATCACAGATACGCAGTATTTT. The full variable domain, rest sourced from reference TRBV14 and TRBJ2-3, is EAGVTQFPSHSVIEKGQTVTLRCDPISGHDNLYWYRRVMGKEIKFLLHFVKESKQDESGMPNNRFLAERTGGTYSTLKVQPAELEDSGVYFCASSQGTSITDTQYFGPGTRLTVL.

This CDR3 reads CASSLRRNSQGYTF. The CDR3 coding sequence is TGTGCCAGCAGTTTGCGCAGAAACTCCCAGGGCTACACCTTC. The V gene is TRBV27, the J gene TRBJ1-2, with D unclear. CDR1 is MNHEY and CDR2 is SMNVEV in the germline V gene (reference sequence). The V and J ends lost 3 bases and 8 bases respectively, with 16 bases between them. There are 14 residues in the CDR3.

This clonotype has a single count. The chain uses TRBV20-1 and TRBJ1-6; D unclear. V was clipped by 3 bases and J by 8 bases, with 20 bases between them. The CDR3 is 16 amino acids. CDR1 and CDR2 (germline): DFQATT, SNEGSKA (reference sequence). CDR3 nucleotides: TGCAGTGCTAGGCAGTCGGATTTACTCATGGATTCACCCCTCCACTTT. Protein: CSARQSDLLMDSPLHF.

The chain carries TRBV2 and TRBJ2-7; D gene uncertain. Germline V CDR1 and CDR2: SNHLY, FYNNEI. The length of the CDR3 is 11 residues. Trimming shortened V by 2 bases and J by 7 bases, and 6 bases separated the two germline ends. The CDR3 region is CASSEWSEQYF. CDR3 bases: TGTGCCAGCAGTGAATGGTCGGAGCAGTACTTC.